This TCR beta chain was observed in a study of OX40 agonist ivuxolimab in advanced cancers. Libraries were prepared by immunoSEQ multiplex PCR; TCRdb keeps only in-frame clonotypes and omits some of them. The table lists 15,000 to 25,000 clones, 75% to 85% of them singletons. This CDR3 comprises 14 residues. Unmatched junction bases numbered 6, after V lost 6 bases and J lost 1 base. Germline assignment: CDR1 MNHEY and CDR2 SMNVEV (reference sequence). This chain uses TRBV27 with TRBJ2-7; 7 nucleotides match TRBD2. The sequenced sample was CD4+ or CD8+ T cells sorted from blood, obtained in a trial of the OX40 agonist ivuxolimab. The sequence was obtained from an adult with an advanced solid tumor such as melanoma, head and neck, liver or kidney cancer. The DNA for the CDR3 is TGTGCCAGCAGAATCGGGGGAGGGTCCTACGAGCAGTACTTC. As protein: CASRIGGGSYEQYF.